Listed here are 22 T cell receptor beta chains from one sample, sequenced in a study of cytomegalovirus exposure and HLA in healthy donors. With 60 Vbeta and 13 Jbeta primers, the PCR was carried out. Profiling relied on immunoSEQ multiplex PCR, and the TCRdb table lists in-frame clones only, not all of them. This repertoire shows about 90,000 clones, about 88% found once; its top ten account for approximately 2.3%. Sequenced: PBMCs. All receptors come from a man aged 18 to 30 in good health and CMV-seronegative.

This chain connects TRBV6-5 to TRBJ2-7; 9 bases fit TRBD2. The CDR3 has 15 amino acids. The germline V gene has CDR1 MNHEY and CDR2 SVGAGI. V shed 6 bases and J 0 bases; nucleotides not matched to a gene: 6. The CDR3 nucleotides are TGTGCCAGCAGACAGAGCGGGAGGAGCTCCTACGAGCAGTACTTC. Amino acid sequence: CASRQSGRSSYEQYF.

The chain carries TRBV6-1 and TRBJ1-1; D unresolved. V dropped 1 base and J dropped 12 bases, with 15 bases sitting between them. The germline gives CDR1 MNHNS, CDR2 SASEGT. The CDR3 is 13 amino acids. The DNA of the CDR3 is TGTGCCAGCAGTGAAGAGGGTCGAAGGAGGTCTTTCTTT. Protein sequence: CASSEEGRRRSFF.

V usage is TRBV7-9 and J usage is TRBJ1-3; D may be TRBD1 (6 bases). The germline CDR1 and CDR2 sequences are SEHNR and FQNEAQ (reference sequence). V shed 5 bases and J shed 3 bases, with 17 bases lying between them. The CDR3 loop spans 16 amino acids. Here the CDR3 reads CASSPRQQGSGNTIYF. The CDR3 DNA follows: TGTGCCAGCAGCCCACGACAACAGGGAAGTGGAAACACCATATATTTT.

V is TRBV6-5 and J is TRBJ1-2, with unresolved D. V was trimmed by 4 bases and J by 4 bases, leaving 7 bases between them. This CDR3 region has 12 residues. Per the germline V gene, CDR1 is MNHEY and CDR2 is SVGAGI. The CDR3 nucleotides are TGTGCCAGCAGTTCGGTCCTCTATGGCTACACCTTC. This sequence encodes CASSSVLYGYTF.

This chain connects TRBV19 to TRBJ2-3, with a possible D match to TRBD2 (6 bases). Germline loops: CDR1 LNHDA, CDR2 SQIVND (reference sequence). V was trimmed by 10 bases and J by 7 bases, leaving 18 bases between them. The CDR3 contains 13 residues. As DNA, the CDR3 is TGTGCCACCGGGCGGGACGAGGGGTATACGCAGTATTTT. Protein: CATGRDEGYTQYF.

This clone was recorded once. CDR3 amino acids: CASKQGRTSYEQYF. In nucleotides, the CDR3 is TGCGCCAGCAAACAGGGGCGAACCTCCTACGAGCAGTACTTC. V usage is TRBV10-2 and J usage is TRBJ2-7, with 7 bases lining up with TRBD1. Germline V CDR1 and CDR2: WSHSY, SAAADI. The CDR3 extends over 14 amino acids. The V gene end was trimmed by 7 bases and the J gene end by 0 bases; junction bases not matched to a gene: 6.

This clone has just a few counts. V usage is TRBV5-3 and J usage is TRBJ2-7, with 8 positions matching TRBD2. TRBV5-3 is classed as an ORF, of uncertain function. The CDR3 has 16 residues. Trimming at V came to 3 bases and at J to 4 bases, leaving 12 bases not matched to a gene. As DNA, the CDR3 is TGTGCCAGAAGCTCAGGGCCCGGACTAGCCGTTTACGAGCAGTACTTC. This sequence encodes CARSSGPGLAVYEQYF.

The table lists this clone with a count of one. The CDR3 DNA follows: TGTGCCAGCAGTCGGGAGAACTACGAGCAGTACTTC. It specifies CASSRENYEQYF. The chain joins TRBV2 to TRBJ2-7, with TRBD2 as a possible D gene (6 bases). CDR1 and CDR2 from the germline V gene are SNHLY and FYNNEI. Trimming stripped 5 bases from V and 3 bases from J, with 8 bases between. The CDR3 spans 12 residues.

The V gene is TRBV5-1, the J gene TRBJ2-1; 10 bases are shared with TRBD2. V lost 0 bases and J lost 1; bases outside the gene matches: 4. Germline values: CDR1 SGHRS, CDR2 YFSETQ. The CDR3 is 17 residues long. The CDR3 is CASSLDSAGGSYNEQFF. Here the CDR3 DNA reads TGCGCCAGCAGCTTGGATTCAGCGGGAGGGTCCTACAATGAGCAGTTCTTC.

This chain links TRBV10-3 with TRBJ2-7; TRBD2 matches 12 bases. Germline CDR1 ENHRY, CDR2 SYGVKD. The ends lost 3 bases at V and 4 bases at J; junction bases unmatched: 7. The CDR3 runs to 16 residues. The DNA of the CDR3 is TGTGCCATCAGTGAAAAGACTAGCGGGAGAGGATACGAGCAGTACTTC. Residues: CAISEKTSGRGYEQYF.

The V gene is TRBV20-1, the J gene TRBJ1-3; D not resolved. Per the germline V gene, CDR1 is DFQATT and CDR2 is SNEGSKA (reference sequence). The CDR3 covers 11 residues. Trimming removed 8 bases from V and 0 bases from J, with 5 bases in between. The chain's CDR3 is CSSTSGNTIYF. In DNA, the CDR3 is TGCAGTAGCACCTCTGGAAACACCATATATTTT.

The rearrangement joins TRBV6-6 to TRBJ2-7; 10 bases match TRBD1. Unmatched junction bases numbered 5, after V lost 7 bases and J lost 2 bases. Per the germline V gene, CDR1 is MNHNY and CDR2 is SVGAGI (reference sequence). This CDR3 spans 14 amino acids. The CDR3 protein is CASINDRGPYEQYF. The CDR3 DNA reads TGTGCCAGCATCAACGACAGGGGGCCCTACGAGCAGTACTTC.

The rearrangement uses TRBV28 and TRBJ2-5; possibly TRBD1 for D (6 bases). V was pared by 10 bases and J by 5 bases, with 14 bases between. Germline V gene lookup returns CDR1 MDHEN and CDR2 SYDVKM. The CDR3 totals 12 residues. In nucleotides, the CDR3 is TGTGCCACCACAGGGTTAAAGGAGACCCAGTACTTC. Amino acids: CATTGLKETQYF.

The chain uses TRBV7-6 and TRBJ2-7, with 8 bases aligning to TRBD2. V lost 3 bases and J lost 4; bases outside the gene matches: 5. The CDR3 extends over 14 amino acids. Germline assignment: CDR1 SGHVS and CDR2 FNYEAQ. The CDR3 bases are TGTGCCAGCAGCTTCGGGGGGGGGAATTACGAGCAGTACTTC. Encoded protein: CASSFGGGNYEQYF.

This chain uses TRBV7-9 with TRBJ1-3, with D unresolved. V was pared by 1 base and J by 0 bases, with 7 bases between. From germline, CDR1 is SEHNR and CDR2 FQNEAQ (reference sequence). This CDR3 comprises 15 residues. The CDR3 sequence: CASSLVRSSGNTIYF. The CDR3 bases are TGTGCCAGCAGCTTAGTCCGGAGCTCTGGAAACACCATATATTTT.

This sequence joins TRBV7-9 and TRBJ2-1; D is perhaps TRBD1 (7 bases). Trimming took 7 bases from V and 5 from J, leaving 12 bases between them. Germline V CDR1 and CDR2: SEHNR, FQNEAQ (reference sequence). This CDR3 spans 13 amino acids. CDR3 residues: CASNQGGHNEQFF. The CDR3 DNA is TGTGCCAGCAACCAGGGGGGACACAATGAGCAGTTCTTC.

The V call is TRBV19, the J call TRBJ1-5, with 8 bases matching TRBD1. Germline V gives CDR1 LNHDA, CDR2 SQIVND (reference sequence). The CDR3 totals 11 residues. V lost 6 bases, J lost 11 bases, and 3 bases stayed unmatched. The DNA for the CDR3 is TGTGCCAGTAGCGGACAGGGAGCCCAGCATTTT. Translating gives CASSGQGAQHF. Complete variable domain (other parts from reference TRBV19 and TRBJ1-5): DGGITQSPKYLFRKEGQNVTLSCEQNLNHDAMYWYRQDPGQGLRLIYYSQIVNDFQKGDIAEGYSVSREKKESFPLTVTSAQKNPTAFYLCASSGQGAQHFGDGTRLSIL.

The rearrangement joins TRBV7-3 to TRBJ2-1; 8 nucleotides line up with TRBD2. V trimming: 5 bases; J trimming: 6 bases; junction bases outside the gene matches: 12. The CDR3 length is 16 residues. Germline V gives CDR1 SGHTA, CDR2 FQGTGA. The CDR3 spells CASSLQGLAIPNEQFF. As DNA, the CDR3 is TGTGCCAGCAGCCTCCAAGGACTAGCTATTCCCAATGAGCAGTTCTTC.

This chain links TRBV27 with TRBJ2-1, with a tentative D call TRBD2 (5 bases). The V end was cut by 8 bases, the J end by 6 bases, with 11 bases between. This CDR3 has 12 amino acids. CDR1 and CDR2 (germline): MNHEY, SMNVEV (reference sequence). In DNA form, the CDR3 reads TGTGCCAGCCAAGCAGGAGGCAATGAGCAGTTCTTC. It is translated as CASQAGGNEQFF.

The CDR3 loop reads CAWSVTQGVVNEQFF. As DNA, the CDR3 is TGTGCCTGGAGTGTAACACAGGGAGTGGTCAATGAGCAGTTCTTC. The gene calls are TRBV30 and TRBJ2-1, with TRBD1 as a possible D gene (6 bases). The CDR3 covers 15 residues. V shed 0 bases and J shed 6 bases, with 15 bases lying between them. Per the germline V gene, CDR1 is GTSNPN and CDR2 is SVGIG (reference sequence).

The V and J genes are TRBV10-3 and TRBJ1-1, with D possibly TRBD1 on 5 matching bases. The CDR3 loop spans 14 amino acids. Trimming pared 3 bases from V and 2 bases from J, leaving 10 bases between. Looked up from germline, CDR1 is ENHRY and CDR2 is SYGVKD. The CDR3: CAISESGLNTEAFF. The CDR3 DNA is TGTGCCATCAGTGAATCGGGACTTAACACTGAAGCTTTCTTT.

The chain carries TRBV6-5 and TRBJ1-1, with 8 bases identical to TRBD1. The CDR3 loop spans 14 amino acids. The V gene's germline CDR1 is MNHEY and CDR2 SVGAGI. After removal of 6 bases from V and 0 bases from J, the junction contained 3 bases not matched to a gene. CDR3 in DNA: TGTGCCAGCAGGGACAGGGCGATGAACACTGAAGCTTTCTTT. As protein: CASRDRAMNTEAFF.